A selection of T cell receptor beta chains follows, all from one sample in a study of response to subunit inactivated influenza vaccine. MiXCR, applied by TCRdb to the RT-PCR reads, yields one record per CDR3 protein. The sample yields 150,000 to 200,000 distinct CDR3 sequences, roughly 11% seen once. This material consisted of non-naive T cells sorted from PBMCs, taken about 6 weeks after vaccination. These receptors came from a man aged 45-65 years who received an inactivated influenza vaccine. CDR3s include the opening cysteine and the closing phenylalanine or tryptophan. A D gene is named only where the DNA matches it firmly. Clone size, where shown, is once, few, many, or a class for clones that have expanded.

j_call clone_size v_call d_call cdr3_aa
TRBJ2-7 few TRBV6-2/TRBV6-3 NA CASRNGASSYEQYF
TRBJ2-1 NA TRBV27 TRBD2 CASFPGGSSYNEQFF
TRBJ2-7 few TRBV27 TRBD1 CASSTGQGSYEQYF
TRBJ2-5 NA TRBV7-2 TRBD2 CASSRAGAQETQYF
TRBJ2-7 NA TRBV7-9 NA CASSLAGGSGVYEQYF
TRBJ2-1 few TRBV7-9 TRBD2 CASSLSRARGGEQFF
TRBJ1-1 NA TRBV18 TRBD1 CASSPPGTGNTEAFF
TRBJ2-7 large TRBV5-1 NA CASGSYEQYF
TRBJ2-7 many TRBV11-2 TRBD1 CASSAGTGTYEQYF
TRBJ1-1 many TRBV7-6 NA CASSLEQGTEAFF
TRBJ1-4 many TRBV5-5 TRBD1 CASSSETGPNEKLFF
TRBJ1-1 few TRBV6-5 NA CASSLGPRTEAFF
TRBJ2-3 many TRBV20-1 TRBD2 CSARRLAGGPDTQYF
TRBJ1-2 few TRBV29-1 TRBD1 CSVEVKGTGVGYTF
TRBJ1-4 NA TRBV12-3/TRBV12-4 NA CASSLALMEKLFF
TRBJ2-3 NA TRBV5-1 TRBD1 CASSIQGATDTQYF
TRBJ2-3 few TRBV29-1 TRBD2 CSVELGLAGFVDTQYF
TRBJ2-6 many TRBV13 NA CASSSQGSGANVLTF
TRBJ1-5 many TRBV12-3/TRBV12-4 NA CASSYSTGSNQPQHF
TRBJ2-7 NA TRBV4-3 NA CASSQEKGLTYEQYF
TRBJ1-2 NA TRBV29-1 NA CSVDSFLTPGGYTF
TRBJ2-2 few TRBV14 TRBD2 CASSQRPGLAGGGELFF
TRBJ2-3 many TRBV14 NA CASSPRGDTDTQYF
TRBJ2-1 NA TRBV5-5 TRBD2 CASSFGGSAINEQLF
TRBJ2-4 many TRBV4-2 NA CASSQVLAKNIQYF
TRBJ2-7 many TRBV20-1 TRBD1 CSASSRDSYEQYF
TRBJ2-3 many TRBV4-3 NA CASSQDRTGAGTDTQYF
TRBJ2-5 few TRBV5-1 NA CASSRRGDQQETQYF
TRBJ2-5 many TRBV20-1 TRBD1 CSATRDRAETQYF
TRBJ2-2 many TRBV5-1 TRBD1 CASSLTGGRDTGELFF
TRBJ2-1 many TRBV19 TRBD2 CASRGRLAGGFDEQFF
TRBJ1-1 once TRBV15 NA CATSLGGGRTEAFF
TRBJ2-5 NA TRBV15 NA CATSRGDPWETQYF
TRBJ2-1 few TRBV4-2 TRBD2 CASSQDGQTSGIFNEQFF
TRBJ1-2 NA TRBV5-6 NA CASSSASNYGYTF
TRBJ1-6 NA TRBV7-2 NA CASSLEGRGQSPLHF
TRBJ1-2 medium-sized TRBV29-1 NA CSVAVISNYGYTF
TRBJ1-1 NA TRBV3-1 TRBD1 CASSQQYRGLVAFF